The 22 T cell receptor beta chains below all came from one sample that was sequenced in a study of OX40 agonist ivuxolimab in advanced cancers. Sequenced by immunoSEQ multiplex PCR; TCRdb stores in-frame clones only, minus some. The sample carries more than 75,000 clones, about 88% recorded once. The input for sequencing was CD4+ or CD8+ T cells sorted from blood, taken in a trial of the OX40 agonist ivuxolimab. All receptors derive from an adult with an advanced solid tumor such as melanoma, head and neck, liver or kidney cancer.

The chain carries TRBV7-9 and TRBJ1-3, with 8 nucleotides matching TRBD1. From germline, CDR1 is SEHNR and CDR2 FQNEAQ (reference sequence). V gave up 3 bases and J gave up 0 bases; unmatched junction bases: 4. The CDR3 has 16 amino acids. DNA for the CDR3: TGTGCCAGCAGCTTCGCGGACAGGGCCTCTGGAAACACCATATATTTT. Translating gives CASSFADRASGNTIYF.

The chain recombines TRBV5-5 with TRBJ1-3; 9 bases are a match to TRBD1. Trimming at V came to 1 base and at J to 4 bases, leaving 3 bases not matched to a gene. The CDR3 loop spans 15 amino acids. CDR1 and CDR2 (germline): SGHKS, YYEKEE (reference sequence). Here the CDR3 DNA reads TGTGCCAGCAGCTTGCCTGGGACAGGGGGAAACACCATATATTTT. This translates into CASSLPGTGGNTIYF.

The genes are TRBV19 and TRBJ2-3; D call uncertain. Trimming left V 3 bases short and J 2 bases short, with 6 bases between. This CDR3 has 13 residues. Germline CDR1 reads LNHDA; CDR2 reads SQIVND (reference sequence). The CDR3 protein is CASSMSYTDTQYF. CDR3 nucleotide sequence: TGTGCCAGTAGTATGAGTTACACAGATACGCAGTATTTT.

In its sample, this clone was seen once. The rearrangement links TRBV14 to TRBJ2-3, with 11 positions matching TRBD2. Germline trimming cut 0 bases from V and 5 bases from J; bases unmatched to any gene: 4. CDR1 is SGHDN, CDR2 FVKESK, per germline. The CDR3 runs 16 residues. The CDR3 region has the DNA TGTGCCAGCAGCCAAGATCAACTAGCGGGAGTAGATACGCAGTATTTT. Protein: CASSQDQLAGVDTQYF.

The gene calls are TRBV7-9 and TRBJ2-5, with D perhaps TRBD2 (6 bases). Germline-derived CDR1 and CDR2 are SEHNR and FQNEAQ (reference sequence). The CDR3 totals 14 residues. V dropped 1 base and J dropped 5 bases, with 11 bases sitting between them. The CDR3 loop is CASSLVPGRETQYF. In nucleotides, the CDR3 is TGTGCCAGCAGCTTAGTCCCAGGGAGGGAGACCCAGTACTTC.

This clone was counted between two and nine times. V and J are TRBV2 and TRBJ2-7, with TRBD2 matching 16 bases. The CDR3 loop spans 16 amino acids. J lost 2 bases, V lost 6 bases, and 4 bases had no gene match. Germline V gene lookup returns CDR1 SNHLY and CDR2 FYNNEI. The CDR3: CASRTGTSGRAYEQYF. The CDR3 region has the DNA TGTGCCAGCAGGACCGGGACTAGCGGGAGGGCCTACGAGCAGTACTTC.

The J gene is TRBJ1-2, the V gene TRBV30, with D tentatively TRBD1 (6 bases). The CDR3 totals 12 residues. V was pared by 0 bases and J by 8 bases, with 10 bases between. Germline CDR1 is GTSNPN and CDR2 is SVGIG (reference sequence). The CDR3: CAWSVPGGGYTF. The CDR3 region has the DNA TGTGCCTGGAGTGTACCGGGGGGCGGCTACACCTTC.

This chain joins TRBV10-3 and TRBJ2-7; maybe TRBD2 (5 bases). Germline V gene sequence: CDR1 ENHRY, CDR2 SYGVKD. This CDR3 is 15 amino acids long. V gave up 2 bases and J gave up 0 bases, with 11 bases separating them. The CDR3 reads CAISEVATNSYEQYF. The CDR3 DNA follows: TGTGCCATCAGTGAGGTAGCGACTAACTCCTACGAGCAGTACTTC.

The chain is built from TRBV10-3 and TRBJ1-2; 9 bases match TRBD1. Germline V gene sequence: CDR1 ENHRY, CDR2 SYGVKD. V trimming: 3 bases; J trimming: 8 bases; junction bases outside the gene matches: 13. This CDR3 has 16 residues. This chain's CDR3 is CAISDDLTGGREGYTF. CDR3 DNA sequence: TGTGCCATCAGTGACGACTTGACAGGGGGAAGGGAGGGCTACACCTTC.

This sequence joins TRBV6-6 and TRBJ2-7; perhaps D is TRBD1 or TRBD2 (5 bases each). The germline gives CDR1 MNHNY, CDR2 SVGAGI (reference sequence). The CDR3 totals 15 residues. The germline V and J ends were trimmed by 1 base and 2 bases, with 12 bases remaining between them. CDR3 sequence: CASSYLGESPYEQYF. CDR3 bases: TGTGCCAGCAGTTACTTGGGGGAGTCCCCCTACGAGCAGTACTTC.

V is TRBV11-3 and J is TRBJ1-1; D is ambiguous. Germline-derived CDR1 and CDR2 are SGHNT and YENEEA. The CDR3 runs 13 residues. The V and J ends lost 2 bases and 1 base respectively, with 5 bases between them. The DNA of the CDR3 is TGTGCCAGCAGCTTACACCCGAACACTGAAGCTTTCTTT. Amino acid sequence: CASSLHPNTEAFF.

The V and J genes are TRBV28 and TRBJ1-1, with unresolved D. Germline CDR1 is MDHEN and CDR2 is SYDVKM. Trimming stripped 6 bases from V and 5 bases from J, with 16 bases between. This CDR3 is built from 14 residues. CDR3 residues: CASSLLGIGTEAFF. Written as DNA, the CDR3 is TGTGCCAGCAGCCTCCTAGGGATCGGGACTGAAGCTTTCTTT.

The chain is built from TRBV6-5 and TRBJ2-1, with 13 positions matching TRBD2. V dropped 5 bases and J dropped 7; count of bases not matched to a gene: 5. The CDR3 is 15 amino acids. The germline gives CDR1 MNHEY, CDR2 SVGAGI. This chain's CDR3 is CASSTGTSGNNEQFF. CDR3 nucleotides: TGTGCCAGCAGTACGGGGACTAGCGGGAATAATGAGCAGTTCTTC.

The chain joins TRBV18 to TRBJ2-2; D is uncertain. Germline V gives CDR1 KGHSH, CDR2 LQKENI. This CDR3 contains 15 residues. Deletions cut 3 bases from V and 3 bases from J, with 11 bases between. The CDR3 sequence: CASSPLDSYTGELFF. DNA of the CDR3: TGTGCCAGCTCACCTCTGGATTCTTACACCGGGGAGCTGTTTTTT.

The chain carries TRBV20-1 and TRBJ2-5, with D possibly being TRBD2 (5 bases). From germline, CDR1 is DFQATT and CDR2 SNEGSKA (reference sequence). Trimming pared 5 bases from V and 5 bases from J, leaving 9 bases between. The CDR3 runs 11 residues. DNA for the CDR3: TGCAGTGCTCGTACGGGGGAGACCCAGTACTTC. It is translated as CSARTGETQYF.

The chain recombines TRBV7-3 with TRBJ2-3; TRBD2 matches at 12 bases. The germline V gene has CDR1 SGHTA and CDR2 FQGTGA. The J segment lost 3 bases and the V segment lost 6 bases, leaving 4 bases of the junction unmatched. This CDR3 contains 15 residues. The CDR3 protein is CASRPSGRATDTQYF. The CDR3 DNA is TGTGCCAGCAGACCTAGCGGGAGGGCAACAGATACGCAGTATTTT.

The chain uses TRBV5-6 and TRBJ2-2; 7 nucleotides line up with TRBD2. J gave up 1 base and V 8 bases, and 11 bases lay outside the gene matches. CDR1 is SGHDT, CDR2 YYEEEE, per germline. The CDR3 extends over 16 amino acids. CDR3 sequence reads: CASFMGLAVNTGELFF. In DNA form, the CDR3 reads TGTGCCAGTTTTATGGGGCTAGCGGTGAACACCGGGGAGCTGTTTTTT.

This chain connects TRBV19 to TRBJ2-1, with no clear D. CDR1 is LNHDA, CDR2 SQIVND, per germline (reference sequence). This CDR3 comprises 11 residues. Between the trimmed V and J ends, which lost 9 bases and 9 bases, there was a span of 12 bases. This CDR3 is CASPPEPEQFF. Here the CDR3 DNA reads TGTGCCAGCCCACCAGAGCCTGAGCAGTTCTTC.

The chain uses TRBV5-6 and TRBJ1-2; D ambiguous. Looked up from germline, CDR1 is SGHDT and CDR2 is YYEEEE. Trimming shortened V by 1 base and J by 6 bases, and 13 bases separated the two germline ends. This CDR3 spans 14 amino acids. CDR3 amino acids: CASSLLAASHGYTF. The CDR3 region has the DNA TGTGCCAGCAGCTTGTTGGCGGCGTCCCATGGCTACACCTTC.

The chain couples TRBV7-2 to TRBJ2-3; 10 nucleotides agree with TRBD1. V dropped 6 bases and J dropped 4; count of bases not matched to a gene: 10. The CDR3 has 16 amino acids. Germline lookup yields CDR1 SGHTA and CDR2 FQGNSA. DNA of the CDR3: TGTGCCAGCAGGCTTCCGGGACAGGGGAGCGCAGATACGCAGTATTTT. As protein: CASRLPGQGSADTQYF.

The V call is TRBV6-6, the J call TRBJ1-2; D is uncertain. The CDR3 has 12 amino acids. The germline V gene has CDR1 MNHNY and CDR2 SVGAGI (reference sequence). The V end lost 7 bases, the J end lost 2 bases, and 8 bases lay between the germline ends. The CDR3 spells CASKGNNYGYTF. The CDR3 nucleotides are TGTGCCAGCAAAGGCAACAACTATGGCTACACCTTC.

The rearrangement links TRBV6-5 to TRBJ1-1, with 10 bases that match TRBD1. Germline V CDR1 and CDR2: MNHEY, SVGAGI. The CDR3 extends over 15 amino acids. Germline trimming cut 6 bases from V and 11 bases from J; bases unmatched to any gene: 15. In nucleotides, the CDR3 is TGTGCCAGCAGCCCTCCGGGACAGGGGACCCTGGAGGCTTTCTTT. Translated, it gives CASSPPGQGTLEAFF.